This T cell receptor beta chain is from a study of a mutant IDH1 vaccine in newly diagnosed glioma. Study at large: Beginning 4-6 weeks after radiotherapy alone, or with temozolomide cycles, vaccination took place. Study results and limitations: Pseudoprogression showed no apparent link to changes in top peripheral T cell clonotypes.

Turning to this clone: The antigen is not known.

The CDR3 has 16 residues. Losses at the gene ends were 0 bases for V and 2 bases for J; bases not matched to a gene: 6. In germline, CDR1 is SGHKS, CDR2 YYEKEE (reference sequence). Time point noted: week 35, safety follow-up. Each dose of the vaccine consisted of 300 ug of mutant IDH1 20-mer peptide, with topical imiquimod. The assay was immunoSEQ multiplex PCR, and TCRdb's table has in-frame clones only and misses some. The table lists tens of thousands of clones, more than 75% of them singletons. The chain uses TRBV5-5 and TRBJ2-7; 9 positions agree with TRBD1. This sample comprised PBMCs, obtained from a glioma patient whose treatment included an IDH1 peptide vaccine. This TCR was sampled from a man aged 25 to 45 with glioma. The CDR3 spells CASSLGSRTGAYEQYF. The CDR3 DNA is TGTGCCAGCAGCTTGGGGTCACGGACAGGGGCCTACGAGCAGTACTTC.